This is a list of T cell receptor beta chains from one sample in a study of blood T cell repertoires in COVID-19. TCRdb keeps only in-frame clones here, not all; method: immunoSEQ multiplex PCR. The sample contains 200,000 or so clones, around four fifths of which appear only once. The sample taken for sequencing was peripheral blood. These receptors came from a human donor in a cohort sampled during active COVID-19. The CDR3 runs from the conserved cysteine through the conserved F or W. Each record gives: V gene, clone size, J gene, D gene, CDR3 protein, CDR3 DNA. D genes are given only for firm matches. The size field is filled for only some rows; it gives once, few, many or a size class.

TRBV7-8	-	TRBJ2-1	TRBD2	CASSLDTSGMGGQFF	TGTGCCAGCAGCTTAGACACTAGCGGAATGGGAGGGCAGTTCTTC
TRBV11-2	-	TRBJ1-2	-	CASSLSGQGLNYGYTF	TGTGCCAGCAGCTTATCGGGTCAGGGACTAAACTATGGCTACACCTTC
TRBV21-1	-	TRBJ1-3	-	CASSLGQISGNTIYF	TGTGCCAGCAGCTTGGGGCAAATCTCTGGAAACACCATATATTTT
TRBV30	-	TRBJ2-1	TRBD2	CAWRGGVLINEQFF	TGTGCCTGGCGCGGGGGGGTGTTGATCAATGAGCAGTTCTTC
TRBV4-1	few	TRBJ1-2	-	CASSQRIRQEMAGYTF	TGCGCCAGCAGCCAAAGGATACGACAGGAAATGGCTGGCTACACCTTC
TRBV7-9	-	TRBJ2-2	-	CASSPGLPGELFF	TGTGCCAGCAGCCCAGGGTTGCCCGGGGAGCTGTTTTTT
TRBV30	few	TRBJ2-1	-	CAWTRSSYNEQFF	TGTGCCTGGACGAGAAGCTCCTACAATGAGCAGTTCTTC
TRBV5-1	-	TRBJ1-4	-	CASSWGDAPRDEKLFF	TGCGCCAGCAGCTGGGGGGACGCCCCACGGGATGAAAAACTGTTTTTT
TRBV30	-	TRBJ2-6	TRBD1	CAWSDGQGHSGANVLTF	TGTGCCTGGAGTGATGGACAGGGACACTCTGGGGCCAACGTCCTGACTTTC
TRBV4-2	-	TRBJ2-2	TRBD1	CASSQELGQGTGELFF	TGTGCCAGCAGCCAAGAATTGGGACAGGGCACCGGGGAGCTGTTTTTT
TRBV5-4	-	TRBJ2-7	TRBD2	CASSLNSGLAVYEQYF	TGTGCCAGCAGCCTGAACTCGGGACTAGCGGTTTACGAGCAGTACTTC
TRBV3-1/TRBV3-2	-	TRBJ2-3	TRBD2	CASSQDLAGGSDTQYF	TGTGCCAGCAGCCAAGATCTAGCGGGAGGATCAGATACGCAGTATTTT
TRBV7-2	-	TRBJ1-4	-	CASSLQQGPGEKLFF	TGTGCCAGCAGCTTACAGCAGGGGCCTGGTGAAAAACTGTTTTTT
TRBV2	few	TRBJ1-1	-	CASGQGREVAFF	TGTGCCAGCGGTCAGGGAAGGGAAGTAGCTTTCTTT
TRBV5-6	-	TRBJ2-1	TRBD2	CASSGLAGGGEQFF	TGTGCCAGCAGCGGACTAGCGGGGGGTGGAGAGCAGTTCTTC
TRBV11-2	-	TRBJ2-5	-	CASSLDGTPQETQYF	TGTGCCAGCAGCTTAGACGGGACACCACAAGAGACCCAGTACTTC
TRBV3-1/TRBV3-2	-	TRBJ1-2	-	CASSQGLNFPNYGYTF	TGTGCCAGCAGCCAAGGTCTAAACTTTCCTAACTATGGCTACACCTTC
TRBV4-2	-	TRBJ2-2	TRBD2	CASSQDKLAGVTGELFF	TGTGCCAGCAGCCAAGATAAACTAGCGGGAGTTACCGGGGAGCTGTTTTTT
TRBV6-2/TRBV6-3	-	TRBJ1-5	-	CASSYLLASQPQHF	TGTGCCAGCAGTTACCTTCTCGCGAGTCAGCCCCAGCATTTT
TRBV3-1/TRBV3-2	-	TRBJ1-1	TRBD1	CASSLLTGVNTEAFF	TGTGCCAGCAGCCTATTGACAGGGGTGAACACTGAAGCTTTCTTT
TRBV19	few	TRBJ2-3	-	CASSNLYRDTQYF	TGTGCCAGTAGTAACCTTTACAGGGATACGCAGTATTTT
TRBV7-9	-	TRBJ2-1	TRBD2	CASAGGNEQFF	TGTGCCAGCGCGGGGGGAAATGAGCAGTTCTTC
TRBV28	-	TRBJ1-1	TRBD1	CASSTLTGVNTEAFF	TGTGCCAGCAGCACCCTGACAGGGGTAAATACTGAAGCTTTCTTT
TRBV19	-	TRBJ1-1	-	CASSIRPVMNTEAFF	TGTGCCAGTAGTATACGTCCAGTTATGAACACTGAAGCTTTCTTT
TRBV7-8	-	TRBJ1-5	TRBD1	CASSLAGTGGQPQHF	TGTGCCAGCAGCTTAGCAGGGACAGGGGGACAGCCCCAGCATTTT
TRBV18	-	TRBJ2-3	-	CASSPVSGTDTQYF	TGTGCCAGCTCACCAGTAAGCGGAACAGATACGCAGTATTTT
TRBV28	-	TRBJ1-4	-	CASTDAGGENYEKLFF	TGTGCCAGCACCGACGCCGGGGGGGAGAATTATGAAAAACTGTTTTTT
TRBV6-6	-	TRBJ1-1	-	CASSYGGVNTEAFF	TGTGCCAGCAGCTACGGAGGGGTGAACACTGAAGCTTTCTTT
TRBV10-3	-	TRBJ2-1	-	CAISEVGEQFF	TGTGCCATCAGTGAGGTCGGTGAGCAGTTCTTC
TRBV11-2	-	TRBJ2-1	-	CASSLNLFNEQFF	TGTGCCAGCAGCTTAAATCTCTTCAATGAGCAGTTCTTC
TRBV11-2	-	TRBJ1-3	-	CASSPLGGSSGNTIYF	TGTGCCAGCAGCCCACTGGGGGGGAGCTCTGGAAACACCATATATTTT
TRBV12-3/TRBV12-4	few	TRBJ2-1	-	CASSLHSVNEQFF	TGTGCCAGCAGTTTACATAGCGTCAATGAGCAGTTCTTC
TRBV29-1	-	TRBJ2-1	TRBD2	CSVDLTSVGGEQFF	TGCAGCGTTGATTTAACTTCCGTCGGGGGGGAGCAGTTCTTC
TRBV2	-	TRBJ1-4	-	CASSKLRDNLMFF	TGTGCCAGCAGCAAGCTCCGGGACAACCTTATGTTTTTT
TRBV25-1	-	TRBJ2-3	-	CASSEYAKGVLADTQYF	TGTGCCAGCAGTGAATATGCGAAGGGGGTCCTGGCAGATACGCAGTATTTT
TRBV2	-	TRBJ2-5	TRBD2	CASSEARLAGAQETQYF	TGTGCCAGCAGTGAAGCGCGGCTAGCGGGCGCACAAGAGACCCAGTACTTC
TRBV29-1	-	TRBJ1-5	TRBD1	CSVGQGSNQPQHF	TGCAGCGTTGGACAGGGTAGCAATCAGCCCCAGCATTTT
TRBV7-9	-	TRBJ2-5	TRBD1	CASSETGSGETQYF	TGTGCCAGCAGCGAGACAGGGTCGGGCGAGACCCAGTACTTC